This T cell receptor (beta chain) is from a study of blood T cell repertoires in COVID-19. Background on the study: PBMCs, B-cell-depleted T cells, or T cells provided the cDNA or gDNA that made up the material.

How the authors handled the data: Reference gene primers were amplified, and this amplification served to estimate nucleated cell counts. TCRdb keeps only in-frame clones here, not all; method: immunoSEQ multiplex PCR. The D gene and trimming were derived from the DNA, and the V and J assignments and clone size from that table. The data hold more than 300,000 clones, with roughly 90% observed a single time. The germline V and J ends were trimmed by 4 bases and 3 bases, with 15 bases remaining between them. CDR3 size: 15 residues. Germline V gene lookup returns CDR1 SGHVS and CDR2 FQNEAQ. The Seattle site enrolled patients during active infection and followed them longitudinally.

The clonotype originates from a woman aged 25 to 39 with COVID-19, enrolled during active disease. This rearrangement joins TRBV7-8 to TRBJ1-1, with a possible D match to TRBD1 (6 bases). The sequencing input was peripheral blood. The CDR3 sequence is CASSYQGGQYTEAFF. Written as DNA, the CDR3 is TGTGCCAGCAGCTATCAGGGTGGACAGTACACTGAAGCTTTCTTT.